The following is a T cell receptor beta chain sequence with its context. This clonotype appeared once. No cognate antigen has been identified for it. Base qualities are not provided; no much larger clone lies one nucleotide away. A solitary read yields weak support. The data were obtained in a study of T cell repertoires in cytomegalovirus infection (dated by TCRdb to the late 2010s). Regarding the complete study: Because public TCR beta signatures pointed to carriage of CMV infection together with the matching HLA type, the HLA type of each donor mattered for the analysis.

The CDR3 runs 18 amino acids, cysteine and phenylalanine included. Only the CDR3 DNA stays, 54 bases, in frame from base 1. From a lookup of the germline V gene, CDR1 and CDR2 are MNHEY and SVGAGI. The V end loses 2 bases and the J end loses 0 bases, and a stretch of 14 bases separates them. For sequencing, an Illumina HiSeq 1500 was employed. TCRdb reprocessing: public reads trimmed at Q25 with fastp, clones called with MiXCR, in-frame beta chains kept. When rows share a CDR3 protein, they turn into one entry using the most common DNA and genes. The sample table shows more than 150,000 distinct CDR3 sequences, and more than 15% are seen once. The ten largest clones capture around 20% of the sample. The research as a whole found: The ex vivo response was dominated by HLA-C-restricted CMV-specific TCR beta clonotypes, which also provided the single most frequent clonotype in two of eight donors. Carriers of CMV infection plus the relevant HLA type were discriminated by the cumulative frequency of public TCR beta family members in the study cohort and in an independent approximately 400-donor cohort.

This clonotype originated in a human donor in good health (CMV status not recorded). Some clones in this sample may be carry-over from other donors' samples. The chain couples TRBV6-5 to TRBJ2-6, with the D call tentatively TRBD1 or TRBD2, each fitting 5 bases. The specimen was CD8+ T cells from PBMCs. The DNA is TGTGCCAGCAGTTACCCGGGACCAGGGAGCTCTGGGGCCAACGTCCTGACTTTC. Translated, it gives CASSYPGPGSSGANVLTF.